Described below is a single T cell receptor (beta chain) sequence and its context. This record comes from a study of blood T cell repertoires in COVID-19. Study-level information: Whether acute or convalescent, the COVID-19 samples came from the United States, Italy and Spain. T cells, B-cell-depleted T cells, or PBMCs supplied cDNA or gDNA.

Methods used by the authors: Reference gene primer amplification gave nucleated cell count estimates. Repertoires were generated with immunoSEQ multiplex PCR, while TCRdb's copy carries only in-frame clones and drops some. That table gives V, J and clone size, and the DNA gave D and trimming. The table includes 65,000 to 80,000 clones, roughly nine tenths detected once. After removal of 4 bases from V and 1 base from J, the junction contained 7 bases not matched to a gene. CDR3 size: 16 residues. Germline CDR1 reads SGDLS; CDR2 reads YYNGEE. The chain has TRBV9 and TRBJ2-2, with 7 bases that match TRBD1. This TCR derives from a man older than 75 in a cohort sampled during active COVID-19. Sequencing was carried out using peripheral blood. CDR3 nucleotide sequence: TGTGCCAGCAGCCCCTCAGGGACAGAGAACACCGGGGAGCTGTTTTTT. It translates to CASSPSGTENTGELFF.